The sequence of this T cell receptor (beta chain) was determined in a study of T cell repertoires in cytomegalovirus infection. Overall study: Public signatures in TCR beta pointed to CMV infection and matching HLA type.

Via MiXCR, TCRdb re-called the reads, giving one row per CDR3 protein. The sample has about 500,000 distinct CDR3 sequences, 30% to 35% seen once. This CDR3 contains 18 residues. CDR1 and CDR2 (germline): SGHVS, FQNEAQ. J gave up 0 bases and V 1 base, and 10 bases lay outside the gene matches. Turning to this clonotype: What it binds is not known.

The sequences come from cultured PBMCs, collected from culture after CMV antigen stimulation. The V gene is TRBV7-8, the J gene TRBJ2-7, with 9 bases lining up with TRBD2. This TCR came from a human donor in good health (CMV status not recorded). Some clones in this sample may be carry-over from other donors' samples. The CDR3 sequence: CASSLGTSATLFSYEQYV. The DNA of the CDR3 is TGTGCCAGCAGCTTAGGGACTAGCGCAACTCTTTTCTCCTACGAGCAGTACGTC.